The next 13 T cell receptor beta chains were all read from a single sample in a study of siplizumab effects on memory and regulatory T cells. Libraries were prepared by immunoSEQ multiplex PCR; TCRdb keeps only in-frame clonotypes and omits some of them. The data hold roughly 82,000 clones, with about 91% observed a single time. The sequenced material came from Tregs sorted from blood. These receptors came from a human donor in good health.

J is TRBJ1-2 and V is TRBV19; D unresolved. CDR1 LNHDA and CDR2 SQIVND come from the germline V gene (reference sequence). The CDR3 consists of 10 residues. V was clipped by 11 bases and J by 4 bases, with 8 bases between them. The CDR3 DNA follows: TGTGCCGGCCCAGGCTATGGCTACACCTTC. The encoded protein is CAGPGYGYTF.

This clone was observed a single time. The CDR3, as DNA: TGTGCCAGCAGCAACCGGGCCCAAGGGGAGACCCAGTACTTC. Protein product: CASSNRAQGETQYF. The rearrangement uses TRBV7-9 and TRBJ2-5; D is uncertain. CDR1 and CDR2 (germline): SEHNR, FQNEAQ (reference sequence). Trimming removed 5 bases at V and 5 bases at J, with 15 bases between. The CDR3 contains 14 residues.

V and J are TRBV5-1 and TRBJ2-2, with TRBD2 matching over 12 bases. In germline, CDR1 is SGHRS, CDR2 YFSETQ. This CDR3 is 17 amino acids long. Unmatched junction bases numbered 7, after V lost 1 base and J lost 6 bases. CDR3 coding DNA: TGCGCCAGCAGCTTGTCCCTAGCGGGGGGGCAAGCCGGGGAGCTGTTTTTT. Its translation is CASSLSLAGGQAGELFF.

The chain employs TRBV6-1 and TRBJ1-5, with TRBD1 matching 9 bases. V lost 6 bases to trimming and J lost 1 base; unmatched junction nucleotides: 4. CDR3 size: 15 residues. Per germline, CDR1 MNHNS and CDR2 SASEGT. CDR3 loop: CASRGTGTSNQPQHF. In DNA, the CDR3 is TGTGCCAGCAGGGGGACAGGGACAAGCAATCAGCCCCAGCATTTT.

The count of this clone is one. The CDR3 here is CASSGRQGMSYYGYTF. The CDR3 DNA reads as TGTGCCAGCAGCGGCAGACAGGGGATGTCTTACTATGGCTACACCTTC. The rearrangement uses TRBV5-5 and TRBJ1-2; 8 positions agree with TRBD1. The V gene end was trimmed by 4 bases and the J gene end by 3 bases; junction bases not matched to a gene: 11. This CDR3 contains 16 residues. Germline assignment: CDR1 SGHKS and CDR2 YYEKEE (reference sequence).

This chain uses TRBV7-3 with TRBJ1-1; D is unresolved. Per germline, CDR1 SGHTA and CDR2 FQGTGA. V lost 0 bases, J lost 4 bases, and 15 bases lay in between. This CDR3 has 16 residues. CDR3 in amino acids: CASSLTGKGRTTEAFF. The CDR3 DNA sequence: TGTGCCAGCAGCTTAACAGGGAAAGGGCGAACCACTGAAGCTTTCTTT. Together with reference TRBV7-3 and TRBJ1-1, the CDR3 gives the full variable domain: GAGVSQTPSNKVTEKGKYVELRCDPISGHTALYWYRQSLGQGPEFLIYFQGTGAADDSGLPNDRFFAVRPEGSVSTLKIQRTERGDSAVYLCASSLTGKGRTTEAFFGQGTRLTVV.

This clone occurred once. This sequence joins TRBV6-4 and TRBJ1-6; D might be TRBD1 (5 bases). This CDR3 contains 14 residues. The germline V gene encodes CDR1 MRHNA and CDR2 SNTAGT. The V gene lost 2 bases and the J gene lost 6 bases, with 8 bases spanning the gap. CDR3 sequence (DNA): TGTGCCAGCAGTGACGGGGCTCTTAATTCACCCCTCCACTTT. It encodes CASSDGALNSPLHF.

This chain connects TRBV5-5 to TRBJ1-1, with no clear D. Trimming removed 0 bases at V and 7 bases at J, with 16 bases between. CDR1 SGHKS and CDR2 YYEKEE come from the germline V gene (reference sequence). The length of the CDR3 is 15 residues. CDR3 amino acids: CASSLGSRSLIEAFF. The CDR3 DNA follows: TGTGCCAGCAGCTTGGGTAGCAGGTCCCTTATTGAAGCTTTCTTT.

The V and J genes are TRBV7-3 and TRBJ2-3, with 7 bases that match TRBD1. Germline V gene data show CDR1 as SGHTA and CDR2 as FQGTGA. This CDR3 has 14 amino acids. The V and J ends lost 5 bases and 2 bases, in that order; junction bases with no gene match: 4. In nucleotides, the CDR3 is TGTGCCAGCAGCCCAGGGACAGCCACAGATACGCAGTATTTT. Encoded protein: CASSPGTATDTQYF.

The chain uses TRBV10-3 and TRBJ1-1, with 9 nucleotides matching TRBD1. This CDR3 region has 14 residues. From germline, CDR1 is ENHRY and CDR2 SYGVKD. Germline trimming cut 8 bases from V and 3 bases from J; bases unmatched to any gene: 7. This CDR3 is CAIRDREVDTEAFF. CDR3 nucleotide sequence: TGTGCCATCCGGGACAGGGAAGTGGACACTGAAGCTTTCTTT.

The J gene is TRBJ1-2, the V gene TRBV14; D is uncertain. This CDR3 spans 13 amino acids. Per the germline V gene, CDR1 is SGHDN and CDR2 is FVKESK. V lost 0 bases, J lost 6 bases, and 8 bases lay in between. The CDR3 DNA follows: TGTGCCAGCAGCCAAGATTTTAGGGATGGCTACACCTTC. Protein: CASSQDFRDGYTF.

The chain links TRBV5-1 to TRBJ2-7, with a possible D match to TRBD2 (5 bases). The CDR3 contains 13 residues. Between the trimmed V and J ends, which lost 1 base and 7 bases, there was a span of 12 bases. Per germline, CDR1 SGHRS and CDR2 YFSETQ. CDR3 region: CASSLSGNGEQYF. The CDR3 DNA reads as TGCGCCAGCAGCTTGTCGGGGAATGGAGAGCAGTACTTC.

This chain links TRBV29-1 with TRBJ2-7; D is possibly TRBD1 (6 bases). Between the trimmed V and J ends, which lost 5 bases and 4 bases, there was a span of 15 bases. This CDR3 comprises 13 residues. CDR1 is SQVTM, CDR2 ANQGSEA, per germline. For the CDR3, the DNA is TGCAGCGTTTTCCGGGACAAGAATTACGAGCAGTACTTC. Its translation is CSVFRDKNYEQYF.